These 17 T cell receptor beta chains were sequenced from one sample in a study of CD8+CD57+ T cells in acquired aplastic anemia (dated by TCRdb to 2016 to 2019). Expansion of CD8+CD57+ cells had been shown by flow cytometry in the patients chosen for sequencing. TCRdb records Illumina HiSeq 2000 as the sequencer. TCR beta VDJ combination and CDR3 sequence profiling used genomic DNA as the template. TCRdb's own reprocessing of the public reads used fastp at Q25 and MiXCR and kept productive beta chains. A single entry per CDR3 protein holds the most common genes and DNA from its merged rows. This sample holds about 180,000 distinct CDR3 sequences; under 50% were observed only once. The ten largest clones take up more than 1.5% of the sample. Sequencing input: sorted CD4+, CD8+, or CD8+CD57+ T cells (not recorded which) from PBMCs. The receptor set was obtained from a human donor with aplastic anemia.

The V call is TRBV5-6, the J call TRBJ1-6; the D is unclear. Per germline, CDR1 SGHDT and CDR2 YYEEEE. CDR3 size: 12 residues. Trimming pared 2 bases from V and 5 bases from J, leaving 2 bases between. As DNA, the CDR3 is TGTGCCAGCAGCTTTCATAATTCACCCCTCCACTTT. Its protein product is CASSFHNSPLHF.

The rearrangement links TRBV25-1 to TRBJ1-1; D may be TRBD1 (6 bases). Germline-derived CDR1 and CDR2 are MGHDK and SYGVNS. This CDR3 has 16 residues. Deletions cut 5 bases from V and 1 base from J, with 17 bases between. The CDR3 here is CASSRGGVPRNTEAFF. The DNA of the CDR3 is TGTGCCAGCAGTCGAGGGGGGGTCCCACGGAACACTGAAGCTTTCTTT.

This clonotype was seen a single time. The chain combines TRBV19 with TRBJ2-5, with D perhaps matching TRBD1 (6 bases). CDR1 is LNHDA, CDR2 SQIVND, per germline (reference sequence). Trimming took 8 bases from V and 2 from J, leaving 9 bases between them. This CDR3 is 12 amino acids long. CDR3 amino acids: CASPDRQETQYF. The CDR3 DNA reads as TGTGCCAGTCCTGACAGGCAAGAGACCCAGTACTTC.

CDR3 nucleotides: TGTGCCAGCAGCTCCAGGCCGGGGACACAAGCAGGGGAAAAACTGTTTTTT. This gives the protein CASSSRPGTQAGEKLFF. V gene TRBV6-1 combines with J gene TRBJ1-4, with a weak D call TRBD1 (6 bases). Trimming took 6 bases from V and 8 from J, leaving 25 bases between them. Looked up from germline, CDR1 is MNHNS and CDR2 is SASEGT. This CDR3 comprises 17 residues.

This clonotype was seen only a few times. The V and J genes are TRBV19 and TRBJ1-2, with a tentative D call TRBD1 (6 bases). CDR3 length: 14 residues. In germline, CDR1 is LNHDA, CDR2 SQIVND (reference sequence). Trimming removed 5 bases from V and 3 bases from J, with 13 bases in between. As DNA, the CDR3 is TGTGCCAGTAGTGGGCGGGGGCACTACTATGGCTACACCTTC. Translated: CASSGRGHYYGYTF.

The CDR3 nucleotides are TGCGCCAGCAGTGAAGCGGGACAGGGGATAGATACGCAGTATTTT. It codes for CASSEAGQGIDTQYF. The V and J genes are TRBV10-1 and TRBJ2-3, with 10 bases lining up with TRBD1. The CDR3 consists of 15 residues. Germline lookup yields CDR1 WNHNN and CDR2 SYGVQD (reference sequence). V lost 3 bases and J lost 5; bases outside the gene matches: 5.

V gene TRBV16 combines with J gene TRBJ2-7; D may be TRBD2 (5 bases). Deletions cut 2 bases from V and 1 base from J, with 15 bases between. Germline V lookup: CDR1 KGHSY, CDR2 FQNENV. The CDR3 is made up of 16 amino acids. The CDR3 region is CASSQIYSEGSYEQYF. CDR3 coding DNA: TGTGCCAGCAGCCAAATCTACAGCGAGGGTTCCTACGAGCAGTACTTC.

This clonotype has a handful of counts. The chain couples TRBV19 to TRBJ1-2; TRBD1 matches 9 bases. The CDR3 is 13 residues long. Germline lookup yields CDR1 LNHDA and CDR2 SQIVND (reference sequence). The V segment lost 5 bases and the J segment 7 bases; nucleotides outside the gene matches: 5. For the CDR3, the DNA is TGTGCCAGTAGTGGGACAGGGCTGGGTGGCTACACCTTC. Translating it yields CASSGTGLGGYTF.

The V call is TRBV19, the J call TRBJ2-2; 7 positions match TRBD1. The J segment lost 0 bases and the V segment lost 6 bases, leaving 4 bases of the junction unmatched. The V gene's germline CDR1 is LNHDA and CDR2 SQIVND (reference sequence). The CDR3 covers 15 residues. The CDR3: CASRKTGTNTGELFF. The DNA of the CDR3 is TGTGCCAGTAGAAAGACAGGGACGAACACCGGGGAGCTGTTTTTT.

V is TRBV5-1 and J is TRBJ1-1; the D gene is possibly TRBD1 (5 bases). Trimming removed 4 bases from V and 1 base from J, with 14 bases in between. Germline CDR1 and CDR2: SGHRS and YFSETQ. This CDR3 has 15 amino acids. CDR3 in DNA: TGCGCCAGCAGCCCGGACATGGGGAGGAACACTGAAGCTTTCTTT. Translating gives CASSPDMGRNTEAFF.

The chain couples TRBV19 to TRBJ1-1; a weak D match, TRBD1 (5 bases). The ends were cut back, 5 bases at V and 4 bases at J, with 14 bases in the middle. Germline CDR1 LNHDA, CDR2 SQIVND (reference sequence). CDR3 length: 14 residues. CDR3 in amino acids: CASSLLGLSTEAFF. The CDR3 coding sequence is TGTGCCAGTAGTCTACTGGGGCTGAGCACTGAAGCTTTCTTT.

This clonotype occurred many times. J is TRBJ2-7 and V is TRBV6-1; TRBD1 matches 8 bases. The CDR3 runs 13 residues. Germline lookup yields CDR1 MNHNS and CDR2 SASEGT. Trimming cost V 2 bases and J 7 bases; bases outside gene matches: 4. CDR3 residues: CASSEQGAREQYF. Written as DNA, the CDR3 is TGTGCCAGCAGTGAACAGGGGGCGAGGGAGCAGTACTTC.

The V call is TRBV19, the J call TRBJ2-5, with D perhaps TRBD1 (6 bases). This CDR3 has 12 residues. Trimming stripped 6 bases from V and 5 bases from J, with 10 bases between. Germline CDR1 LNHDA, CDR2 SQIVND (reference sequence). In DNA form, the CDR3 reads TGTGCCAGTAGCTCTGACAGGGAGACCCAGTACTTC. It yields the protein CASSSDRETQYF.

V usage is TRBV29-1 and J usage is TRBJ2-1; D could derive from TRBD1 or TRBD2 (5 bases each). The V end was cut by 8 bases, the J end by 5 bases, with 19 bases between. The germline V gene encodes CDR1 SQVTM and CDR2 ANQGSEA. This CDR3 is 14 amino acids long. CDR3 nucleotides: TGCAGCCTCCGGATGAGGGGTTGGGACAATGAGCAGTTCTTC. It translates to CSLRMRGWDNEQFF.

This clonotype was detected ten times or more. The genes are TRBV6-1 and TRBJ1-4; TRBD1 might be the D (5 bases). The CDR3 contains 15 residues. The V end lost 7 bases, the J end lost 6 bases, and 18 bases lay between the germline ends. Germline CDR1 MNHNS, CDR2 SASEGT. The CDR3 region has the DNA TGTGCCAGCACCAAGGGGTACCTTGGGGATGAAAAACTGTTTTTT. Translating gives CASTKGYLGDEKLFF.

The CDR3 region is CASSDYSDTQYF. In nucleotides, the CDR3 is TGTGCCAGCAGTGACTATTCAGATACGCAGTATTTT. This sequence joins TRBV25-1 and TRBJ2-3; D not certain. The germline CDR1 and CDR2 sequences are MGHDK and SYGVNS. Deletions cut 3 bases from V and 4 bases from J, with 5 bases between. CDR3 length: 12 residues.

This clonotype came up many times. This rearrangement joins TRBV20-1 to TRBJ2-7; 9 bases are shared with TRBD2. CDR3 length: 13 amino acids. Germline CDR1 is DFQATT and CDR2 is SNEGSKA (reference sequence). After removal of 5 bases from V and 4 bases from J, the junction contained 6 bases not matched to a gene. CDR3 sequence reads: CSAPASGIYEQYF. The CDR3 coding sequence is TGCAGTGCTCCGGCTAGCGGGATTTACGAGCAGTACTTC.